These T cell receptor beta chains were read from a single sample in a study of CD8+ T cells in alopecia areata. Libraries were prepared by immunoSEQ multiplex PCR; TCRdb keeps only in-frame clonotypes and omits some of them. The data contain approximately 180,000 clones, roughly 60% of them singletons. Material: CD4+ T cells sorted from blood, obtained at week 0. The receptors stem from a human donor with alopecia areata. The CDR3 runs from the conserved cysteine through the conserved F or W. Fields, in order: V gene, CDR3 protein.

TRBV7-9,CASSLASGIWEQFF
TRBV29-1,CSVLDGKQETQYF
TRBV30,CAYTPGQYNSPLHF
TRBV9,CASSSRIHLNTGELFF
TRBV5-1,CASSLGGTEGEAFF
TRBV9,CASSVLQSSYNEQFF
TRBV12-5,CASGLDLNEKLFF
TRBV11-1,CASSFGETQYF
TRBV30,CAWRWGVAADTQYF
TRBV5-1,CASMTGRNTEAFF
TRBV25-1,CASSAPTGGFSYEQYF
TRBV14,CASSQEGGNGYTF
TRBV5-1,CASSLDVQGGEQYF
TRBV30,CAWRRQGMSNQPQHF
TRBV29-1,CSADSTDTQYF
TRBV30,CAWSLGAGVGEKLFF
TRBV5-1,CASRETGQDIQYF
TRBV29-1,CSVARTGTAYNEQFF
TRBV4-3,CASSQEEGRGQPQHF
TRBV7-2,CASSSGQMNTEAFF